A selection of T cell receptor beta chains follows, all from one sample in a study of CD8 T cells in ankylosing spondylitis. TCRdb redid the calling of the 5' RACE reads with MiXCR, one entry per CDR3 protein. The sample lists around 40,000 distinct CDR3 sequences, about 2.5% occurring once. Sequencing was performed on blood, either unsorted or a sorted T cell fraction (not recorded which). The receptor source for this set is a male donor with ankylosing spondylitis or in good health (not recorded which). Each CDR3 is given with its conserved first and last residue. A D gene is named only where the DNA matches it firmly. Clone size appears in some rows only: once, few, many, or a class for an expanded clone.

DNA	CDR3	D	size	V	J
TGTGCCAGCAGCGTTAGCGGGAGCTGGAACAATGAGCAGTTCTTC	CASSVSGSWNNEQFF	TRBD2	many	TRBV9	TRBJ2-1
TGTGCCAGCAGCGTCTCTAGCGCCCAAGAGACCCAGTACTTC	CASSVSSAQETQYF	NA	many	TRBV9	TRBJ2-5
TGTGCCAGCAGCGTAGAACCTAGCGGGAGGGCGACCCAGTACTTC	CASSVEPSGRATQYF	TRBD2	many	TRBV9	TRBJ2-5
TGTGCCAGCAGCGTAATAGCTAGCGGGAGCTCCTACAATGAGCAGTTCTTC	CASSVIASGSSYNEQFF	TRBD2	many	TRBV9	TRBJ2-1
TGTGCCAGCAGCGCCGGAGGTCTAAACCCGTCAAACGAGCAGTACTTC	CASSAGGLNPSNEQYF	NA	many	TRBV9	TRBJ2-7
TGTGCCAGCAGCGTAGCTACGGGGGGCGGTCAGGTATATGGCTACACCTTC	CASSVATGGGQVYGYTF	NA	many	TRBV9	TRBJ1-2
TGTGCCAGCAGCGGATTACTAGCGGGAGTGGGAGATACGCAGTATTTT	CASSGLLAGVGDTQYF	TRBD2	many	TRBV9	TRBJ2-3
TGTGCCAGCAGCGTAGCTACCGGGGACGCTGGGGCCAACGTCCTGACTTTC	CASSVATGDAGANVLTF	NA	many	TRBV9	TRBJ2-6
TGTGCCAGCAGCTCAAACGACAGGGCCCGAAACACCATATATTTT	CASSSNDRARNTIYF	TRBD1	many	TRBV9	TRBJ1-3
TGTGCCAGCAGCGTAGGAGGACTAGCGGGGGGCAATGAGCAGTTCTTC	CASSVGGLAGGNEQFF	TRBD2	NA	TRBV9	TRBJ2-1
TGTGCCAGCAGCGTAGCAAGCGGAGCGGGCGATACGCAGTATTTT	CASSVASGAGDTQYF	NA	many	TRBV9	TRBJ2-3
TGTGCCAGCAGCGTGAAGCCCGTTAATGAAAAACTGTTTTTT	CASSVKPVNEKLFF	NA	many	TRBV9	TRBJ1-4
TGTGCCAGCAGCAGGACTAGCGGGTACAATGAGCAGTTCTTC	CASSRTSGYNEQFF	TRBD2	many	TRBV9	TRBJ2-1
TGTGCCAGCAGCGTAGTTCAGGGCACGAACACTGAAGCTTTCTTT	CASSVVQGTNTEAFF	NA	many	TRBV9	TRBJ1-1
TGTGCCAGCAGTAGACAGAGCTCCTACAATGAGCAGTTCTTC	CASSRQSSYNEQFF	NA	few	TRBV9	TRBJ2-1
TGTGCCAGCTTCTGCCGGGCAGGGGGGGCGGCCAAAAACATTCAGTACTTC	CASFCRAGGAAKNIQYF	NA	many	TRBV6-1	TRBJ2-4
TGTGCCAGCAGCGTAGAGTCCTCGGGACAGGGGTTGTGGAATGAGCAGTTCTTC	CASSVESSGQGLWNEQFF	TRBD1	many	TRBV9	TRBJ2-1
TGTGCCAGCAGCGTAGGACCAGCCTCCTACGAGCAGTACTTC	CASSVGPASYEQYF	NA	many	TRBV9	TRBJ2-7
TGTGCCAGCAGCGTAGTCGGGAGGGAAGGAACAGATACGCAGTATTTT	CASSVVGREGTDTQYF	TRBD2	NA	TRBV9	TRBJ2-3
TGTGCCAGCAGCCCCCCGTCAGGGGTTAACACCGGGGAGCTGTTTTTT	CASSPPSGVNTGELFF	NA	many	TRBV9	TRBJ2-2
TGTGCCAGCAGCGCGGGACAGAGACCCTACGAGCAGTACTTC	CASSAGQRPYEQYF	TRBD1	many	TRBV9	TRBJ2-7
TGTGCCAGCAGCGTAGCCCAGGCTGGAAACACCATATATTTT	CASSVAQAGNTIYF	NA	many	TRBV9	TRBJ1-3
TGTGCCAGCAGCGTAAGCGGGAGGGCCAAAGATACGCAGTATTTT	CASSVSGRAKDTQYF	TRBD2	many	TRBV9	TRBJ2-3
TGTGCCAGCAGCCCCCAGGGCCAGGTGTCCGGGGAGCTGTTTTTT	CASSPQGQVSGELFF	NA	many	TRBV9	TRBJ2-2
TGTGCCAGCAGCCAGGGGCCCGGGGGGGAGCAGTACTTC	CASSQGPGGEQYF	NA	many	TRBV9	TRBJ2-7
TGTGCCAGCAGCGTAGCGATGGACACTGAAGCTTTCTTT	CASSVAMDTEAFF	NA	many	TRBV9	TRBJ1-1
TGTGCCAGCAGCGTAGCCCGGGGCGATGAGCAGTTCTTC	CASSVARGDEQFF	NA	many	TRBV9	TRBJ2-1
TGTGCCAGCAGCGTAGCACCGACTAATACGCAGTATTTT	CASSVAPTNTQYF	NA	medium-sized	TRBV9	TRBJ2-3
TGTGCCAGCAGCGTAGCGGGGGACAGGGTCACTGAAGCTTTCTTT	CASSVAGDRVTEAFF	TRBD1	many	TRBV9	TRBJ1-1
TGTGCCAGCAGCGTCGGGACTAGCCCTCCCCAGTACTTC	CASSVGTSPPQYF	TRBD2	many	TRBV9	TRBJ2-5
TGTGCCAGCAGCGTAGGAGGGGGTCAGTCCTACGAGCAGTACTTC	CASSVGGGQSYEQYF	NA	many	TRBV9	TRBJ2-7
TGTGCCAGCAGCCTAAGCGGGGGAAACGAGCAGTACTTC	CASSLSGGNEQYF	TRBD2	many	TRBV9	TRBJ2-7
TGTGCCAGCAGCAAAGGTCGGGAGGGGACGAGAGGAGAGACCCAGTACTTC	CASSKGREGTRGETQYF	NA	many	TRBV21-1	TRBJ2-5
TGTGCCAGCAGCGTACGAGGATACCTCACAGATACGCAGTATTTT	CASSVRGYLTDTQYF	NA	medium-sized	TRBV9	TRBJ2-3
TGTGCCAGCAGCGTAAGAGGGGGCTTTACCGGGGAGCTGTTTTTT	CASSVRGGFTGELFF	TRBD1	many	TRBV9	TRBJ2-2
TGTGCCAGCAGCGTGAGGACAGGGGATGCTGAGCAGTTCTTC	CASSVRTGDAEQFF	TRBD1	many	TRBV9	TRBJ2-1
TGTGCCAGCACCCTAGGAGGGGGACCCACAGATACGCAGTATTTT	CASTLGGGPTDTQYF	NA	many	TRBV9	TRBJ2-3
TGTGCCAGCAGCGTAGACGGGAGATCCTACGAGCAGTACTTC	CASSVDGRSYEQYF	NA	many	TRBV9	TRBJ2-7
TGTGCCAGCAGCCCAGGTCATCTGCAGTATGGCTACACCTTC	CASSPGHLQYGYTF	NA	many	TRBV9	TRBJ1-2
TGTGCCAGCAGGCCCCCCCTTTCGCGGGAGGGTCAAGAGACCCAGTACTTC	CASRPPLSREGQETQYF	TRBD2	few	TRBV6-4	TRBJ2-5
TGTGCCAGCAGCGGATGGACAGGGTCGGGCACTGAAGCTTTCTTT	CASSGWTGSGTEAFF	TRBD1	many	TRBV9	TRBJ1-1
TGTGCCAGCAGCCTTGAGGAGCTGTTTTTT	CASSLEELFF	NA	many	TRBV6-5	TRBJ2-2
TGTGCCAGCAGCGAGACTAGCGGGAGAGCGGTTACGCAGTATTTT	CASSETSGRAVTQYF	TRBD2	NA	TRBV9	TRBJ2-3
TGTGCCAGCGGAAGCGGGGGGTTTGGGCCCCAGCATTTT	CASGSGGFGPQHF	NA	many	TRBV9	TRBJ1-5
TGTGCCAGCAGCGTAGCAGCTAGCGGGAGAAACGGGGAGCTGTTTTTT	CASSVAASGRNGELFF	TRBD2	many	TRBV9	TRBJ2-2
TGTGCCAGCAGCGAGGGACAGGGGTTCGTAAAACTGTTTTTT	CASSEGQGFVKLFF	TRBD1	many	TRBV9	TRBJ1-4
TGTGCCAGCAGTCCTATGGGGGCTGGGGCCAACGTCCTGACTTTC	CASSPMGAGANVLTF	NA	many	TRBV9	TRBJ2-6
TGTGCCAGCAGCGTAGACGGGAGAAGGTTCGAGCAGTACTTC	CASSVDGRRFEQYF	NA	many	TRBV9	TRBJ2-7
TGTGCCAGCAGCGTTGCCCTCGGACAGGGAAAGGCTAGCGGGGGCCAAGAGACCCAGTACTTC	CASSVALGQGKASGGQETQYF	TRBD2	many	TRBV9	TRBJ2-5
TGTGCCAGCAGCTTCGGGACTAGCGGGAGGGGACAAGAGACCCAGTACTTC	CASSFGTSGRGQETQYF	TRBD2	many	TRBV9	TRBJ2-5
TGTGCCAGCAGCGCCGGGTTAGATACGCAGTATTTT	CASSAGLDTQYF	NA	many	TRBV9	TRBJ2-3